The clone carrying this T cell receptor (beta chain) was detected a few times. Its antigen remains unknown. The data derive from a study of blood T cells in healthy people across ages. Combining a sample-barcoded 5' primer with a J-beta primer mix, a second PCR ran for roughly 7 to 12 cycles. All samples gave at least 3 million CDR3-containing paired-end reads. MiXCR, run by TCRdb on the 5' RACE reads, gives a single entry per CDR3 protein. This sample has more than 1,000,000 distinct CDR3 sequences, with about 23% found just once. V lost 5 bases and J lost 8, with 16 bases in between. There are 14 residues in the CDR3. General study results and limits: Estimates of total diversity, which came from one million sequenced T cells, were considered to be underestimates.

The data also belong to a second study, concerning T cells of mothers and their children. That report adds: Donation was provided by three healthy Caucasian mothers along with their six children. Nobody spotted any persistent microchimeric T cell clones.

The genes are TRBV12-3 or TRBV12-4 and TRBJ2-4; D is possibly TRBD2 (6 bases). This sequence originates from a girl aged 2 to 10 in good health. Sequences were obtained from blood. The CDR3 loop reads CASSVGTRGDIQYF. The CDR3 nucleotides are TGTGCCAGCAGTGTGGGGACTCGAGGAGACATTCAGTACTTC.